This T cell receptor (beta chain) was sequenced in a study of blood T cells in healthy people across ages. Whole-study context: The template switching approach captured approximately one barcoded beta molecule for every two T cells. Whole-study findings and limits: Estimates drawn from one million T cells were deemed to understate diversity.

After removal of 4 bases from V and 6 bases from J, the junction contained 4 bases not matched to a gene. From germline, CDR1 is SGHAT and CDR2 FQNNGV. CDR3 length: 15 amino acids. Note on this clonotype: The antigen remains unidentified.

For every donor, a draw yielded around 10 milliliters of peripheral blood. Alongside a J-beta primer mix, a sample-barcoded 5' primer served in a second PCR lasting about 7 to 12 cycles. Researchers report that a template-switch adaptor with 12 random nucleotides tagged each cDNA molecule. TCRdb reprocessed the 5' RACE reads with MiXCR, giving one entry per CDR3 protein. Of 1.5 million to 2 million distinct CDR3 sequences listed, around 42% are singletons. Sequencing used blood. V usage is TRBV11-2 and J usage is TRBJ2-3; TRBD2 matches 13 bases. The receptor was derived from a human donor in good health. In DNA, the CDR3 is TGTGCCAGCAGCTCACTAGCGGGGGGGCATGATACGCAGTATTTT. Amino acid sequence: CASSSLAGGHDTQYF.